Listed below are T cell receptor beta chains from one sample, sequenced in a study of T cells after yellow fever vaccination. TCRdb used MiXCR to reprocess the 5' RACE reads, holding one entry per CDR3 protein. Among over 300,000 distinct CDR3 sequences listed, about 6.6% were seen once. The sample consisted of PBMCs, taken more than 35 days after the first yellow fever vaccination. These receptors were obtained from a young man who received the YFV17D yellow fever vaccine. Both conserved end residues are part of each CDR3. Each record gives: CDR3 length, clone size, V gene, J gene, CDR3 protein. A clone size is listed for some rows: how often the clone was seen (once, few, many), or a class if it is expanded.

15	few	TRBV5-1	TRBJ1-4	CASSAMGQINEKLFF
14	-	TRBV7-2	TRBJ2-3	CASSLSGGEDTQYF
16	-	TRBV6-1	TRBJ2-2	CASEDGSVWNTGELFF
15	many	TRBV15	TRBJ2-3	CATSILEIGSDTQYF
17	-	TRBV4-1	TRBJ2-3	CASSQDLHRASSDTQYF
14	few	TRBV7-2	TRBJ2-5	CASSPEAGEETQYF
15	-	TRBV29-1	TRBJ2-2	CSGMAATANTGELFF
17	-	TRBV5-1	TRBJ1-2	CASRLPRTGGSPSGYTF
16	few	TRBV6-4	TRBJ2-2	CASNRHATSDPGELFF
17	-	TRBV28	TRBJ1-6	CASSLVKGALSNSPLHF
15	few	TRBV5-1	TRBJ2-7	CASSLAGALLDEQYF
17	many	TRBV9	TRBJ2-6	CASSVVGSISGANVLTF
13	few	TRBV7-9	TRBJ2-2	CASSSSALGELFF
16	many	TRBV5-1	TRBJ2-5	CASSLEPSGGTETQYF
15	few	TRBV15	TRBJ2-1	CATSRGGGSYNEQFF
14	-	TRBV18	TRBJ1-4	CASSPMDGLEKLFF
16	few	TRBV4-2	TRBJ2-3	CASSQDLVGGLNTQYF
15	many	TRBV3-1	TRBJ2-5	CASSQDPSSQETQYF
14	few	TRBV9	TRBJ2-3	CASSVGSTQDTQYF
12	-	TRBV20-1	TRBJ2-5	CSALAGGPRQYF
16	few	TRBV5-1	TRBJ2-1	CASSPALGTSYNEQFF
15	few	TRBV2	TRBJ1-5	CASSEAGDGRQPQHF
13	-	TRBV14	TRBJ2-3	CASSQRGTDTQYF
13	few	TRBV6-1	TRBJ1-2	CASRETGGYGYTF
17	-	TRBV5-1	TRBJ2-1	CASSLGIAGISYNEQFF
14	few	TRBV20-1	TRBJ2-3	CSARERWGPDTQYF
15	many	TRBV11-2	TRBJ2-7	CASSLETGGTYEQYF
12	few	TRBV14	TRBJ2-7	CASSQTNYEQYF
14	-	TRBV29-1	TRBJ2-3	CSARQASLPDTQYF
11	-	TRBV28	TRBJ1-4	CASSLSRELFF
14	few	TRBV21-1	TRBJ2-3	CASSSRLGTDTQYF
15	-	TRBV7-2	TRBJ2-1	CASSLELALYNEQFF
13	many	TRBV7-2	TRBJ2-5	CASSVRVEETQYF
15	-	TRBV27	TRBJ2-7	CASSPPGSIRYEQYF
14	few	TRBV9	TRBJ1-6	CASSARTGNSPLHF
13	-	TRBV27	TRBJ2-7	CASSPRQGGEQYF
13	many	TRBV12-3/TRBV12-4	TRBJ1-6	CASRTGNNSPLHF
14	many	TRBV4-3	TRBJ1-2	CASSQDWGNYGYTF
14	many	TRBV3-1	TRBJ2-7	CASSQILAGNEQYF
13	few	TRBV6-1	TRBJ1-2	CASSRGGPGGYTF